This T cell receptor beta chain was found in a study of OX40 agonist ivuxolimab in advanced cancers. Study-level findings and limits: Individuals who were partial responders at 0.1-3.0 mg/kg had clonal expansion that ranked among the lowest.

Details on this clone: Its antigen remains unknown.

The assay was immunoSEQ multiplex PCR, and TCRdb's table has in-frame clones only and misses some. The repertoire holds fewer than 75,000 clones, with about 88% as singletons. This clonotype was obtained from an adult with an advanced solid tumor such as melanoma, head and neck, liver or kidney cancer. The sample consisted of CD4+ or CD8+ T cells sorted from blood, taken in a trial of the OX40 agonist ivuxolimab.

CDR3 amino acids: CASSVDGGVLGYTF. CDR3 sequence (DNA): TGTGCCAGCAGCGTAGATGGAGGGGTCCTCGGCTACACCTTC. The chain is built from TRBV9 and TRBJ1-2, with a weak D call TRBD1 (5 bases). V was trimmed by 0 bases and J by 8 bases, leaving 14 bases between them. Germline V lookup: CDR1 SGDLS, CDR2 YYNGEE. The CDR3 length is 14 residues. The full variable domain, its missing parts supplied by reference TRBV9 and TRBJ1-2, is DSGVTQTPKHLITATGQRVTLRCSPRSGDLSVYWYQQSLDQGLQFLIQYYNGEERAKGNILERFSAQQFPDLHSELNLSSLELGDSALYFCASSVDGGVLGYTFGSGTRLTVV.